A single sample gave rise to the 21 T cell receptor beta chains below, sequenced in a study of T cell changes during pregnancy in multiple sclerosis. Assay used: immunoSEQ multiplex PCR; TCRdb lists only in-frame clones, some missing. Among some 70,000 clones listed, 75% to 95% were seen once. Material: peripheral blood, obtained in the second trimester of pregnancy. All receptors derive from a female donor with multiple sclerosis, enrolled in a pregnancy study.

J is TRBJ2-1 and V is TRBV5-1; 10 bases are shared with TRBD2. Germline V gives CDR1 SGHRS, CDR2 YFSETQ. The CDR3 is made up of 15 amino acids. Trimming removed 4 bases from V and 4 bases from J; junction bases left unmatched: 5. This CDR3 reads CASSQLAGRYNEQFF. CDR3 sequence (DNA): TGCGCCAGCAGCCAACTAGCGGGGAGATACAATGAGCAGTTCTTC.

The chain combines TRBV6-1 with TRBJ2-7; no definite D call. Trimming removed 5 bases from V and 3 bases from J, with 5 bases in between. This CDR3 spans 11 amino acids. Per germline, CDR1 MNHNS and CDR2 SASEGT. The CDR3 DNA is TGTGCCAGCAGTCCCTTCTACGAGCAGTACTTC. Protein product: CASSPFYEQYF.

The DNA for the CDR3 is TGCGCCAGCAGCCACCGGAAGGGGGGGTCCTCCCCGCTAGCCAAAAACATTCAGTACTTC. Translated: CASSHRKGGSSPLAKNIQYF. V usage is TRBV4-1 and J usage is TRBJ2-4; weak D call: TRBD2 (7 bases). Trimming took 3 bases from V and 0 from J, leaving 24 bases between them. CDR1 is MGHRA, CDR2 YSYEKL, per germline. CDR3 length equals 20 residues.

V and J are TRBV18 and TRBJ2-1; no firm D call. Germline V CDR1 and CDR2: KGHSH, LQKENI. Trimming shortened V by 0 bases and J by 0 bases, and 9 bases separated the two germline ends. The CDR3 runs 16 residues. The CDR3 region is CASSPPLLSSYNEQFF. CDR3 sequence (DNA): TGTGCCAGCTCACCACCGTTGCTAAGCTCCTACAATGAGCAGTTCTTC.

The chain carries TRBV7-2 and TRBJ1-2, with D possibly being TRBD1 (6 bases). The ends were cut back, 4 bases at V and 5 bases at J, with 20 bases in the middle. The CDR3 loop spans 16 amino acids. The V gene's germline CDR1 is SGHTA and CDR2 FQGNSA. CDR3 sequence: CASSSDITGSPYGYTF. CDR3 bases: TGTGCCAGCAGCTCCGACATTACAGGGAGTCCTTATGGCTACACCTTC.

This clone was seen more than once but under ten times. The V gene is TRBV30, the J gene TRBJ1-1, with D maybe TRBD1 (5 bases). The CDR3 runs to 16 residues. The V gene lost 0 bases and the J gene lost 0 bases, with 14 bases spanning the gap. In germline, CDR1 is GTSNPN, CDR2 SVGIG (reference sequence). CDR3 coding DNA: TGTGCCTGGAGTGTATTAGGGGCCAACATGAACACTGAAGCTTTCTTT. As protein: CAWSVLGANMNTEAFF.

This chain links TRBV7-9 with TRBJ2-3, with 10 bases that match TRBD2. Germline V CDR1 and CDR2: SEHNR, FQNEAQ (reference sequence). CDR3 size: 17 residues. V lost 3 bases to trimming and J lost 2 bases; unmatched junction nucleotides: 8. The DNA for the CDR3 is TGTGCCAGCAGCTTTGGTGCTAGCGGGGGATCCACAGATACGCAGTATTTT. Translating gives CASSFGASGGSTDTQYF.

The chain has TRBV11-2 and TRBJ2-1, with TRBD2 matching over 9 bases. This CDR3 is 13 amino acids long. CDR1 is SGHAT and CDR2 is FQNNGV in the germline V gene. Trimming cost V 6 bases and J 10 bases; bases outside gene matches: 7. This chain's CDR3 is CASRGGGAGEQFF. CDR3 nucleotide sequence: TGTGCCAGCAGAGGCGGGGGGGCCGGGGAGCAGTTCTTC.

The chain links TRBV25-1 to TRBJ1-1; D not resolved. The germline V gene has CDR1 MGHDK and CDR2 SYGVNS. The CDR3 runs to 12 residues. Trimming pared 5 bases from V and 1 base from J, leaving 5 bases between. Here the CDR3 reads CASSPGNTEAFF. The CDR3 DNA sequence: TGTGCCAGCAGTCCGGGGAACACTGAAGCTTTCTTT.

This clone was seen only once. The chain carries TRBV25-1 and TRBJ1-1; weak D call: TRBD1 (6 bases). CDR3 length: 13 residues. The germline gives CDR1 MGHDK, CDR2 SYGVNS. Trimming removed 3 bases from V and 8 bases from J, with 13 bases in between. The CDR3 sequence is CASSDPGHLEAFF. DNA for the CDR3: TGTGCCAGCAGTGACCCGGGACACTTAGAAGCTTTCTTT.

This chain joins TRBV4-2 and TRBJ2-2; D might be TRBD1 (7 bases). CDR1 LGHNA and CDR2 YNFKEQ come from the germline V gene. CDR3 length: 17 amino acids. The V end lost 2 bases, the J end lost 8 bases, and 21 bases lay between the germline ends. The CDR3 is CASSQRPRGEVAGELFF. CDR3 coding DNA: TGTGCCAGCAGCCAAAGACCCAGGGGGGAGGTGGCAGGGGAGCTGTTTTTT.

The chain combines TRBV14 with TRBJ2-5, with D tentatively TRBD1 (6 bases). The germline V gene encodes CDR1 SGHDN and CDR2 FVKESK. The CDR3 sequence is 17 residues long. V was pared by 3 bases and J by 2 bases, with 19 bases between. This CDR3 reads CASSQSKTQGAQETQYF. CDR3 in DNA: TGTGCCAGCAGCCAGTCCAAGACACAGGGTGCTCAAGAGACCCAGTACTTC.

The chain joins TRBV7-9 to TRBJ1-1, with D possibly matching TRBD1 (5 bases). V lost 6 bases and J 1 base, leaving 9 bases between the germline ends. The germline V gene has CDR1 SEHNR and CDR2 FQNEAQ (reference sequence). This CDR3 comprises 13 residues. Here the CDR3 DNA reads TGTGCCAGCAGACAGGTAGGGAACACTGAAGCTTTCTTT. Its protein is CASRQVGNTEAFF.

The gene calls are TRBV4-3 and TRBJ2-5, with unresolved D. The V end was cut by 2 bases, the J end by 7 bases, with 20 bases between. This CDR3 contains 16 residues. Germline lookup yields CDR1 LGHNA and CDR2 YSLEER. In DNA, the CDR3 is TGCGCCAGCAGCCAACAATTGAGACCACTGACGGGGACCCAGTACTTC. This codes for CASSQQLRPLTGTQYF.

This clone has only one observation. The V gene is TRBV7-9, the J gene TRBJ2-1; weak D call: TRBD2 (7 bases). The germline gives CDR1 SEHNR, CDR2 FQNEAQ (reference sequence). This CDR3 comprises 14 residues. V was cut by 1 base and J by 5 bases, with 9 bases left in between. CDR3 region: CASSLGGGDNEQFF. CDR3 bases: TGTGCCAGCAGCTTAGGGGGGGGCGACAATGAGCAGTTCTTC. Using reference TRBV7-9 and TRBJ2-1 for the parts outside the CDR3, the full variable domain is DTGVSQNPRHKITKRGQNVTFRCDPISEHNRLYWYRQTLGQGPEFLTYFQNEAQLEKSRLLSDRFSAERPKGSFSTLEIQRTEQGDSAMYLCASSLGGGDNEQFFGPGTRLTVL.

The genes are TRBV5-1 and TRBJ2-1; 15 bases line up with TRBD2. The trim removed 4 bases at V and 0 bases at J, leaving 11 bases unmatched. CDR3 size: 20 residues. The germline gives CDR1 SGHRS, CDR2 YFSETQ. CDR3 loop: CASSRRGTSGGYSSYNEQFF. CDR3 nucleotides: TGCGCCAGCAGCCGTAGGGGGACTAGCGGGGGGTACAGCTCCTACAATGAGCAGTTCTTC.

The chain links TRBV7-2 to TRBJ1-2, with D possibly TRBD1 on 6 matching bases. This CDR3 contains 13 residues. V shed 3 bases and J shed 8 bases, with 13 bases lying between them. Looked up from germline, CDR1 is SGHTA and CDR2 is FQGNSA. The CDR3 reads CASSLPPGEGYTF. CDR3 in DNA: TGTGCCAGCAGCTTGCCCCCAGGGGAAGGCTACACCTTC. Together with reference TRBV7-2 and TRBJ1-2, the CDR3 gives the full variable domain: GAGVSQSPSNKVTEKGKDVELRCDPISGHTALYWYRQSLGQGLEFLIYFQGNSAPDKSGLPSDRFSAERTGGSVSTLTIQRTQQEDSAVYLCASSLPPGEGYTFGSGTRLTVV.

The chain has TRBV5-6 and TRBJ1-2; weak D call: TRBD1 (5 bases). Germline lookup yields CDR1 SGHDT and CDR2 YYEEEE. The CDR3 covers 14 residues. Between the trimmed V and J ends, which lost 0 bases and 4 bases, there was a span of 10 bases. The DNA of the CDR3 is TGTGCCAGCAGCTTGGCCCAGGGCTCCTATGGCTACACCTTC. It encodes CASSLAQGSYGYTF.

This sequence joins TRBV4-1 and TRBJ1-4, with a weak D call TRBD1 (6 bases). Germline values: CDR1 MGHRA, CDR2 YSYEKL. The CDR3 sequence is 17 residues long. V lost 0 bases and J lost 6, with 17 bases in between. CDR3 in DNA: TGCGCCAGCAGCCAAGAGAGGCTTCGGGGGGCTGATGAAAAACTGTTTTTT. It yields the protein CASSQERLRGADEKLFF.

The chain links TRBV4-1 to TRBJ2-3; maybe TRBD2 (5 bases). This CDR3 contains 14 residues. V gave up 4 bases and J gave up 0 bases, with 8 bases separating them. The germline gives CDR1 MGHRA, CDR2 YSYEKL. The CDR3 protein is CASSLGLSTDTQYF. CDR3 DNA sequence: TGCGCCAGCAGCCTAGGACTCAGCACAGATACGCAGTATTTT.

This clone was seen only once. The chain uses TRBV14 and TRBJ2-1; TRBD2 might be the D (6 bases). Per germline, CDR1 SGHDN and CDR2 FVKESK. The V and J ends lost 1 base and 15 bases respectively, with 16 bases between them. The CDR3 is 13 residues long. CDR3 sequence: CASSQAGGSRGFF. CDR3 nucleotides: TGTGCCAGCAGCCAAGCTGGGGGGAGCCGCGGGTTCTTC.